The present entry profiles one T cell receptor beta chain with its context. The donor population consisted of healthy HIV-negative adults with no recent acute infections or vaccinations. CD45RA-negative memory and CD45RA+ naive subsets were split from the CD4+ cells. This sample is part of a study of shared clonotypes between healthy human individuals. Trimming at V came to 6 bases and at J to 4 bases, leaving 7 bases not matched to a gene. Germline-derived CDR1 and CDR2 are KGHSH and LQKENI. CDR3 length equals 15 residues. Template for every sorted-subset replicate PCR totaled around 200 ng DNA, 25,000 to 35,000 T cell genomes. Some clones are missing from TCRdb's copy, which holds only in-frame ones; the method was immunoSEQ multiplex PCR. The sample shows almost 750,000 clones, roughly 72% of them seen only once.

V gene TRBV18 combines with J gene TRBJ1-4; 8 positions agree with TRBD1. This receptor was obtained from a woman aged 25 to 39 in good health. Sequences were obtained from memory CD4+ T cells sorted from blood. Indicated subset: CD45RA-negative fraction. CDR3 DNA sequence: TGTGCCAGCTCTCTGCGGGGACAGGATAATGAAAAACTGTTTTTT. It is translated as CASSLRGQDNEKLFF.